This paragraph reports one T cell receptor beta chain. This CDR3 is 15 amino acids long. Trimming took off 0 bases at V and 6 bases at J, with 15 bases between the two ends. CDR1 and CDR2 from the germline V gene are SGDLS and YYNGEE. This record belongs to a study of blood T cell repertoires in COVID-19. Study-wide background: From T cells, B-cell-depleted T cells, or PBMCs came the material, which was cDNA or gDNA.

Assay: immunoSEQ multiplex PCR; the TCRdb copy retains only in-frame clones and omits some. The sample carries 130,000 to 150,000 clones, roughly 80% recorded once. This rearrangement joins TRBV9 to TRBJ1-1, with D maybe TRBD1 (6 bases). The receptor's source is a woman in her seventies with COVID-19, enrolled during active disease. Sequenced input: peripheral blood. CDR3 DNA: TGTGCCAGCAGCGTAGGGACAGCCTTGGGCGCTGAAGCTTTCTTT. This sequence encodes CASSVGTALGAEAFF.